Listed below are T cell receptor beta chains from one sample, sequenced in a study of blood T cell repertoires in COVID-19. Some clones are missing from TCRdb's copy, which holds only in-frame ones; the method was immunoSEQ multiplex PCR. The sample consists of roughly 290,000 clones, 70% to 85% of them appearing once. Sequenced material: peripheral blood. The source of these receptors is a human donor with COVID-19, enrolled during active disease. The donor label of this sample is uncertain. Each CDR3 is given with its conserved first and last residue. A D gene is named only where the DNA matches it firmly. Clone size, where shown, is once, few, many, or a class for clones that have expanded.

CDR3aa: CATSDQGVDYGYTF
CDR3nt: TGTGCCACCAGCGACCAGGGGGTGGACTATGGCTACACCTTC
j_gene: TRBJ1-2
v_gene: TRBV10-3
abundance: -
d_gene: TRBD1

CDR3aa: CATSRAGGTEAFF
CDR3nt: TGTGCCACCAGCAGAGCCGGGGGCACTGAAGCTTTCTTT
j_gene: TRBJ1-1
v_gene: TRBV15
abundance: few
d_gene: -

CDR3aa: CASRLLGQGYTGELFF
CDR3nt: TGTGCCAGCCGCCTGTTAGGACAGGGGTACACCGGGGAGCTGTTTTTT
j_gene: TRBJ2-2
v_gene: TRBV3-1/TRBV3-2
abundance: -
d_gene: TRBD1

CDR3aa: CASSRAGTSGLSYEQYF
CDR3nt: TGTGCCAGCAGTAGGGCCGGGACTAGCGGCCTCTCCTACGAGCAGTACTTC
j_gene: TRBJ2-7
v_gene: TRBV6-2/TRBV6-3
abundance: few
d_gene: TRBD2

CDR3aa: CASSGVAEQETQYF
CDR3nt: TGTGCCAGCAGCGGAGTAGCGGAACAAGAGACCCAGTACTTC
j_gene: TRBJ2-5
v_gene: TRBV5-6
abundance: once
d_gene: -

CDR3aa: CASSYSLGLYNEQFF
CDR3nt: TGTGCCAGCAGCTACAGTCTTGGGCTATACAATGAGCAGTTCTTC
j_gene: TRBJ2-1
v_gene: TRBV7-2
abundance: -
d_gene: -

CDR3aa: CASSLGSTGAGYEQYF
CDR3nt: TGTGCCAGCAGCTTAGGCAGCACAGGGGCAGGCTACGAGCAGTACTTC
j_gene: TRBJ2-7
v_gene: TRBV7-9
abundance: -
d_gene: TRBD1

CDR3aa: CASSFWQGLGSTDQPQHF
CDR3nt: TGTGCCAGCAGTTTCTGGCAGGGCCTGGGGTCGACCGATCAGCCCCAGCATTTT
j_gene: TRBJ1-5
v_gene: TRBV28
abundance: few
d_gene: -

CDR3aa: CASSIQGAEYEKLFF
CDR3nt: TGTGCCAGCAGCATTCAGGGGGCGGAATATGAAAAACTGTTTTTT
j_gene: TRBJ1-4
v_gene: TRBV7-2
abundance: -
d_gene: TRBD1

CDR3aa: CATKAGASYEQYF
CDR3nt: TGTGCCACCAAAGCGGGGGCTTCCTACGAGCAGTACTTC
j_gene: TRBJ2-7
v_gene: TRBV25-1
abundance: -
d_gene: TRBD2

CDR3aa: CASSYSIRGEGYTF
CDR3nt: TGTGCCAGCAGTTACTCGATCAGGGGAGAAGGCTACACCTTC
j_gene: TRBJ1-2
v_gene: TRBV6-6
abundance: -
d_gene: -

CDR3aa: CASSEYRGTDTIYF
CDR3nt: TGTGCCAGCAGTGAATACAGGGGAACGGACACCATATATTTT
j_gene: TRBJ1-3
v_gene: TRBV25-1
abundance: -
d_gene: -

CDR3aa: CASSSLEAGGRQPQHF
CDR3nt: TGTGCCAGCAGTTCCCTGGAGGCAGGGGGAAGGCAGCCCCAGCATTTT
j_gene: TRBJ1-5
v_gene: TRBV28
abundance: -
d_gene: TRBD1

CDR3aa: CASSSDRSSGNTIYF
CDR3nt: TGTGCCAGTAGTTCGGACAGGTCCTCTGGAAACACCATATATTTT
j_gene: TRBJ1-3
v_gene: TRBV19
abundance: few
d_gene: TRBD1

CDR3aa: CASSPIAGEVGEQYF
CDR3nt: TGTGCCAGCAGCCCAATAGCGGGAGAAGTGGGAGAGCAGTACTTC
j_gene: TRBJ2-7
v_gene: TRBV9
abundance: -
d_gene: TRBD2

CDR3aa: CASSTLDRGPNYGYTF
CDR3nt: TGTGCCAGTAGTACCCTCGACAGGGGGCCTAACTATGGCTACACCTTC
j_gene: TRBJ1-2
v_gene: TRBV19
abundance: -
d_gene: TRBD1

CDR3aa: CSVVEAGRGTEAFF
CDR3nt: TGCAGCGTTGTGGAGGCAGGCCGGGGCACTGAAGCTTTCTTT
j_gene: TRBJ1-1
v_gene: TRBV29-1
abundance: -
d_gene: -

CDR3aa: CATSDWAVGEQFF
CDR3nt: TGTGCCACCAGTGATTGGGCAGTTGGTGAGCAGTTCTTC
j_gene: TRBJ2-1
v_gene: TRBV24-1
abundance: -
d_gene: -

CDR3aa: CASSNQGADQPQHF
CDR3nt: TGTGCCAGTAGTAATCAGGGGGCGGATCAGCCCCAGCATTTT
j_gene: TRBJ1-5
v_gene: TRBV19
abundance: once
d_gene: TRBD1

CDR3aa: CASRMDSRYNEQFF
CDR3nt: TGTGCCAGCAGGATGGACAGTCGGTACAATGAGCAGTTCTTC
j_gene: TRBJ2-1
v_gene: TRBV2
abundance: -
d_gene: -

CDR3aa: CASSSFQGSIAGELFF
CDR3nt: TGTGCCAGCAGTTCCTTCCAGGGCAGCATCGCCGGGGAGCTGTTTTTT
j_gene: TRBJ2-2
v_gene: TRBV28
abundance: -
d_gene: -

CDR3aa: CALPQGQGIVDTQYF
CDR3nt: TGCGCCCTACCTCAGGGACAGGGGATTGTGGATACGCAGTATTTT
j_gene: TRBJ2-3
v_gene: TRBV23-1
abundance: -
d_gene: TRBD1